Listed here are 26 T cell receptor beta chains from one sample, sequenced in a study of T cells after yellow fever vaccination. Using its own MiXCR run on the 5' RACE reads, TCRdb lists one record per CDR3 protein. The data show under 550,000 distinct CDR3 sequences, less than 25% seen once. Sequencing used PBMCs, obtained roughly 20 days after the first yellow fever vaccination. All receptors derive from a man aged 18 to 35 who received the YFV17D yellow fever vaccine.

CDR3 bases: TGCGCCAGCAGCCATTGGAAAGCGGCCTCCAAAGAGACCCAGTACTTC. Translated, it gives CASSHWKAASKETQYF. The chain uses TRBV4-1 and TRBJ2-5, with D perhaps matching TRBD2 (5 bases). Per germline, CDR1 MGHRA and CDR2 YSYEKL. The V gene lost 3 bases and the J gene lost 3 bases, with 17 bases spanning the gap. The CDR3 spans 16 residues.

This chain connects TRBV29-1 to TRBJ2-1; D may be TRBD1 (5 bases). Trimming cost V 6 bases and J 1 base, with 7 bases left between them. This CDR3 is 12 amino acids long. Germline V gives CDR1 SQVTM, CDR2 ANQGSEA. This CDR3 is CSVQVSYNEQFF. The CDR3 DNA is TGCAGCGTACAGGTTTCCTACAATGAGCAGTTCTTC.

This clonotype was recorded a few times. The V call is TRBV12-3 or TRBV12-4, the J call TRBJ1-2; maybe TRBD1 (5 bases). The CDR3 runs to 14 residues. Trimming left V 5 bases short and J 4 bases short, with 14 bases between. CDR3 region: CASSPRGPAYGYTF. CDR3 sequence (DNA): TGTGCCAGCAGTCCTCGGGGACCAGCCTATGGCTACACCTTC.

The chain joins TRBV28 to TRBJ2-4, with TRBD1 identical over 7 bases. The CDR3 is 15 residues long. Per germline, CDR1 MDHEN and CDR2 SYDVKM. V shed 3 bases, J shed 3 bases, and the junction held 5 bases outside the gene matches. CDR3 DNA: TGTGCCAGCAGTTTGACAGGGTTTGACAAAAACATTCAGTACTTC. It encodes CASSLTGFDKNIQYF.

This clonotype was observed a few times. The junction departs from the called germline gene at one end, perhaps through a read error. This sequence joins TRBV7-7 and TRBJ2-1, with TRBD1 matching over 7 bases. CDR1 SSHAT and CDR2 FNYEAQ come from the germline V gene (reference sequence). This CDR3 is built from 13 residues. Here the CDR3 reads CASRHRTGIEQFF. The CDR3, as DNA: TGTGCTAGCAGGCATAGGACAGGAATTGAGCAGTTCTTC.

The rearrangement uses TRBV24-1 and TRBJ2-2; a weak D match, TRBD1 (7 bases). Germline loops: CDR1 KGHDR, CDR2 SFDVKD. The CDR3 is 14 amino acids. Trimming cost V 10 bases and J 3 bases, with 14 bases left between them. The CDR3 DNA reads TGTGCCACTCGCGGGACAGTGGACACCGGGGAGCTGTTTTTT. This codes for CATRGTVDTGELFF.

This clonotype was detected a few times. CDR3 DNA: TGTGCCAGCAGCATAGGTGTGAACACTGAAGCTTTCTTT. This encodes CASSIGVNTEAFF. The chain joins TRBV7-6 to TRBJ1-1; no definite D call. The CDR3 spans 13 residues. Trimming removed 5 bases from V and 0 bases from J, with 7 bases in between. CDR1 and CDR2 (germline): SGHVS, FNYEAQ. The whole variable domain, remainder taken from reference TRBV7-6 and TRBJ1-1, is GAGVSQSPRYKVTKRGQDVALRCDPISGHVSLYWYRQALGQGPEFLTYFNYEAQQDKSGLPNDRFSAERPEGSISTLTIQRTEQRDSAMYRCASSIGVNTEAFFGQGTRLTVV.

V usage is TRBV30 and J usage is TRBJ1-2; D is possibly TRBD1 (6 bases). The V gene's germline CDR1 is GTSNPN and CDR2 SVGIG (reference sequence). Trimming pared 7 bases from V and 2 bases from J, leaving 14 bases between. The CDR3 runs 13 residues. The CDR3 sequence is CASTDRFNYGYTF. CDR3 DNA: TGTGCCTCCACGGACAGATTCAACTATGGCTACACCTTC.

This clonotype was detected only a few times. The chain recombines TRBV9 with TRBJ2-5; possible D gene TRBD2, 6 bases. CDR3 length equals 14 residues. Trimming shortened V by 3 bases and J by 7 bases, and 16 bases separated the two germline ends. CDR1 SGDLS and CDR2 YYNGEE come from the germline V gene. The CDR3 is CASSEGGTLGTQYF. The CDR3 DNA sequence: TGTGCCAGCAGCGAAGGAGGGACCCTAGGGACCCAGTACTTC.

This clonotype was seen repeatedly, ten times or more. The chain joins TRBV12-3 or TRBV12-4 to TRBJ1-2; D unclear. Trimming shortened V by 2 bases and J by 1 base, and 5 bases separated the two germline ends. This CDR3 is 13 amino acids long. CDR3 sequence: CASSLSLNYGYTF. The CDR3 nucleotides are TGTGCCAGCAGTTTATCTCTTAACTATGGCTACACCTTC.

The sample holds a few counts of this clonotype. The rearrangement links TRBV7-2 to TRBJ2-3; 9 bases are shared with TRBD1. Trimming at V came to 1 base and at J to 6 bases, leaving 2 bases not matched to a gene. The CDR3 contains 14 residues. In germline, CDR1 is SGHTA, CDR2 FQGNSA. CDR3 nucleotide sequence: TGTGCCAGCAGCTTAGACAGGGGGCTGGATACGCAGTATTTT. Translated, it gives CASSLDRGLDTQYF.

The chain carries TRBV11-2 and TRBJ2-1, with D perhaps TRBD1 or TRBD2 (5 bases each). The germline V gene has CDR1 SGHAT and CDR2 FQNNGV. The CDR3 totals 14 residues. V gave up 4 bases and J gave up 4 bases, with 11 bases separating them. DNA for the CDR3: TGTGCCAGCAGCTCACTGGGGGTTTACAATGAGCAGTTCTTC. The encoded protein is CASSSLGVYNEQFF.

This clonotype was observed a handful of times. CDR3 bases: TGTGCCAGCAGTTCCAGCGGGGTACTTAGTTCACCCCTCCACTTT. This gives the protein CASSSSGVLSSPLHF. The chain recombines TRBV12-3 or TRBV12-4 with TRBJ1-6; D call uncertain. V lost 4 bases and J lost 9, with 16 bases in between. The CDR3 runs 15 residues.

This rearrangement joins TRBV7-9 to TRBJ2-4; 8 bases match TRBD1. V gave up 4 bases and J gave up 5 bases; unmatched junction bases: 7. Germline V gene sequence: CDR1 SEHNR, CDR2 FQNEAQ (reference sequence). There are 15 residues in the CDR3. The CDR3 sequence is CASSSRGQAENIQYF. The CDR3 bases are TGTGCCAGCAGCTCGCGGGGACAGGCAGAAAACATTCAGTACTTC.

This clonotype was seen a few times. The gene calls are TRBV5-1 and TRBJ1-1, with TRBD1 identical over 8 bases. This CDR3 has 14 amino acids. Trimming at V came to 7 bases and at J to 4 bases, leaving 9 bases not matched to a gene. Germline V gene data show CDR1 as SGHRS and CDR2 as YFSETQ. Here the CDR3 reads CASGQQGVGTEAFF. The CDR3 nucleotides are TGCGCCAGCGGACAACAGGGGGTAGGCACTGAAGCTTTCTTT.

This clonotype was seen only a few times. This chain connects TRBV10-3 to TRBJ2-7, with 8 bases matching TRBD1. The germline gives CDR1 ENHRY, CDR2 SYGVKD. The CDR3 consists of 15 residues. J gave up 3 bases and V 3 bases, and 7 bases lay outside the gene matches. As DNA, the CDR3 is TGTGCCATCAGTGAACCCGACAGGGGAGACTACGAGCAGTACTTC. Protein sequence: CAISEPDRGDYEQYF.

This chain uses TRBV29-1 with TRBJ2-3; 7 nucleotides align to TRBD1. This CDR3 is 17 amino acids long. V dropped 7 bases and J dropped 2; count of bases not matched to a gene: 18. CDR1 and CDR2 (germline): SQVTM, ANQGSEA. The CDR3 here is CSATGTANNLYTDTQYF. DNA for the CDR3: TGCAGCGCCACCGGGACAGCTAACAACCTGTACACAGATACGCAGTATTTT.

The CDR3 protein is CASSEFWGGREQYV. CDR3 sequence (DNA): TGTGCCAGCAGTGAATTTTGGGGGGGGCGTGAGCAGTACGTC. This rearrangement joins TRBV2 to TRBJ2-7, with D perhaps matching TRBD2 (7 bases). Trimming took off 2 bases at V and 7 bases at J, with 15 bases between the two ends. Germline V gene data show CDR1 as SNHLY and CDR2 as FYNNEI. The CDR3 loop spans 14 amino acids.

The chain combines TRBV7-2 with TRBJ1-6; no definite D call. CDR1 and CDR2 (germline): SGHTA, FQGNSA. With 5 bases removed from V and 10 bases from J, the gap between germline ends came to 15 bases. CDR3 length: 14 amino acids. CDR3 bases: TGTGCCAGCAGCCCCCTCCTATTCGGGTCACCCCTCCACTTT. This gives the protein CASSPLLFGSPLHF.

This clonotype was seen a few times. This sequence joins TRBV4-3 and TRBJ2-1, with 7 positions matching TRBD2. The germline CDR1 and CDR2 sequences are LGHNA and YSLEER. Germline trimming cut 1 base from V and 4 bases from J; bases unmatched to any gene: 7. The CDR3 is 16 residues long. This chain's CDR3 is CASSQAGVAGYNEQFF. The CDR3, as DNA: TGCGCCAGCAGCCAAGCGGGGGTAGCGGGTTACAATGAGCAGTTCTTC.

The chain links TRBV11-2 to TRBJ2-2; no firm D call. Trimming took 4 bases from V and 7 from J, leaving 7 bases between them. Germline CDR1 SGHAT, CDR2 FQNNGV. This CDR3 comprises 12 residues. The chain's CDR3 is CASSWQVGELFF. CDR3 nucleotides: TGTGCCAGCAGCTGGCAGGTCGGGGAGCTGTTTTTT.

This rearrangement joins TRBV20-1 to TRBJ2-1; 7 positions match TRBD1. Germline CDR1 and CDR2: DFQATT and SNEGSKA (reference sequence). The CDR3 runs to 15 residues. V shed 4 bases, J shed 0 bases, and the junction held 6 bases outside the gene matches. CDR3 region: CSATKDRPSYNEQFF. The CDR3 DNA follows: TGCAGTGCTACTAAGGACAGGCCCTCCTACAATGAGCAGTTCTTC.

This clonotype was counted a few times. The genes are TRBV3-1 and TRBJ2-1; a weak D match, TRBD2 (5 bases). Between the trimmed V and J ends, which lost 2 bases and 6 bases, there was a span of 14 bases. This CDR3 has 15 amino acids. CDR1 and CDR2 (germline): LGHDT, YNNKEL (reference sequence). The CDR3 protein is CASSQRRTPPNEQFF. The CDR3 coding sequence is TGTGCCAGCAGCCAACGCAGGACTCCCCCCAATGAGCAGTTCTTC.

This clonotype was found many times. The chain has TRBV29-1 and TRBJ2-3; D unclear. The CDR3 covers 13 residues. The germline V gene encodes CDR1 SQVTM and CDR2 ANQGSEA. V was clipped by 5 bases and J by 5 bases, with 14 bases between them. The CDR3 here is CSVLVVSRDTQYF. As DNA, the CDR3 is TGCAGCGTTTTGGTAGTCTCTCGAGATACGCAGTATTTT.

V and J are TRBV4-1 and TRBJ2-5; the D gene is possibly TRBD2 (5 bases). V was trimmed by 6 bases and J by 3 bases, leaving 11 bases between them. In germline, CDR1 is MGHRA, CDR2 YSYEKL. The CDR3 is made up of 13 amino acids. The CDR3 here is CASREIGEETQYF. As DNA, the CDR3 is TGCGCCAGCAGAGAGATCGGGGAAGAGACCCAGTACTTC.

The chain is built from TRBV7-2 and TRBJ2-7; TRBD2 agrees at 13 bases. The CDR3 spans 13 residues. With 8 bases clipped from V and 7 bases from J, the junction kept 5 bases outside the gene matches. Germline values: CDR1 SGHTA, CDR2 FQGNSA. CDR3 DNA: TGTGCCAGCGGACTAGCGGGGGTTCGGGAGCAGTACTTC. Its translation is CASGLAGVREQYF.